Below, 14 T cell receptor beta chains from the same sample are listed, as sequenced in a study of cytotoxic CD8 clonotypes in ibrutinib-treated CLL. Generated by immunoSEQ multiplex PCR, the TCRdb table keeps only in-frame clones and is missing some. The table records some 200,000 clones, 60% to 80% of them present only once. The sequenced sample was PBMCs, obtained after 12 months of ibrutinib treatment. Receptor source: a human donor with chronic lymphocytic leukemia.

The rearrangement joins TRBV6-6 to TRBJ2-2, with D possibly being TRBD2 (5 bases). Between the trimmed V and J ends, which lost 2 bases and 4 bases, there was a span of 11 bases. The CDR3 loop spans 15 amino acids. From germline, CDR1 is MNHNY and CDR2 SVGAGI (reference sequence). CDR3 sequence: CASSYVSRATGELFF. CDR3 nucleotide sequence: TGTGCCAGCAGTTACGTCTCGAGGGCCACCGGGGAGCTGTTTTTT.

This chain connects TRBV19 to TRBJ1-1; D gene unclear. The CDR3 runs to 13 residues. Looked up from germline, CDR1 is LNHDA and CDR2 is SQIVND (reference sequence). V lost 3 bases, J lost 5 bases, and 10 bases lay in between. The CDR3 sequence is CASSIPGDTEAFF. CDR3 nucleotide sequence: TGTGCCAGTAGTATCCCTGGGGATACTGAAGCTTTCTTT. Supplemented by reference TRBV19 and TRBJ1-1, the full variable domain reads DGGITQSPKYLFRKEGQNVTLSCEQNLNHDAMYWYRQDPGQGLRLIYYSQIVNDFQKGDIAEGYSVSREKKESFPLTVTSAQKNPTAFYLCASSIPGDTEAFFGQGTRLTVV.

The chain couples TRBV4-1 to TRBJ1-2; TRBD1 agrees at 8 bases. CDR3 size: 13 residues. Germline V gene lookup returns CDR1 MGHRA and CDR2 YSYEKL. After removal of 5 bases from V and 3 bases from J, the junction contained 2 bases not matched to a gene. CDR3 DNA sequence: TGCGCCAGCAGCGGGGGACAGGACTATGGCTACACCTTC. Translation: CASSGGQDYGYTF.

The gene calls are TRBV5-4 and TRBJ1-2, with 7 bases matching TRBD1. CDR1 is SGHNT and CDR2 is YYREEE in the germline V gene (reference sequence). Germline trimming cut 4 bases from V and 7 bases from J; bases unmatched to any gene: 10. The length of the CDR3 is 14 residues. For the CDR3, the DNA is TGTGCCAGCAGCCCGGGGACAGATGACTCTGGCTACACCTTC. It yields the protein CASSPGTDDSGYTF.

J is TRBJ2-7 and V is TRBV7-9, with no clear D. Germline-derived CDR1 and CDR2 are SEHNR and FQNEAQ (reference sequence). The length of the CDR3 is 14 residues. Trimming removed 5 bases at V and 5 bases at J, with 16 bases between. CDR3 bases: TGTGCCAGCAGCCCCGAGCGACGCGGCGACGAGCAGTACTTC. The encoded protein is CASSPERRGDEQYF.

Written as DNA, the CDR3 is TGTGCCAGCAATGGAGGCGGGCACAACTCCTACGAGCAGTACTTC. Residues: CASNGGGHNSYEQYF. This chain links TRBV6-5 with TRBJ2-7; perhaps TRBD2 as D (5 bases). The CDR3 contains 15 residues. V lost 7 bases and J lost 0, with 16 bases in between. CDR1 and CDR2 (germline): MNHEY, SVGAGI.

The rearrangement uses TRBV4-2 and TRBJ2-3, with D unclear. This CDR3 has 16 residues. The germline V and J ends were trimmed by 2 bases and 5 bases, with 17 bases remaining between them. The germline V gene encodes CDR1 LGHNA and CDR2 YNFKEQ. CDR3 in amino acids: CASSQPQGNKQDTQYF. DNA for the CDR3: TGTGCCAGCAGCCAACCACAAGGGAACAAACAAGATACGCAGTATTTT.

The chain joins TRBV2 to TRBJ1-2; 12 positions agree with TRBD1. The CDR3 loop spans 16 amino acids. Germline lookup yields CDR1 SNHLY and CDR2 FYNNEI. V trimming: 6 bases; J trimming: 9 bases; junction bases outside the gene matches: 14. CDR3 nucleotides: TGTGCCAGCAGGACCGGGACAGGGGGCGTTAGAGGTAGCTACACCTTC. It is translated as CASRTGTGGVRGSYTF.

The chain is built from TRBV7-8 and TRBJ2-1, with D possibly matching TRBD1 (6 bases). The CDR3 runs 15 residues. Trimming stripped 5 bases from V and 10 bases from J, with 21 bases between. Germline V CDR1 and CDR2: SGHVS, FQNEAQ. The CDR3 bases are TGTGCCAGCAGCCACGGGACATCGTCAGGCCGCGAGCAGTTCTTC. It yields the protein CASSHGTSSGREQFF.

This clone was seen once. The chain carries TRBV15 and TRBJ1-5; D gene ambiguous. CDR1 is LNHNV and CDR2 is YYDKDF in the germline V gene (reference sequence). There are 14 residues in the CDR3. V was trimmed by 1 base and J by 2 bases, leaving 6 bases between them. CDR3 DNA: TGTGCCACCAGCAGAGTGCCCGGCAATCAGCCCCAGCATTTT. Translated: CATSRVPGNQPQHF.

The chain couples TRBV29-1 to TRBJ2-3; perhaps TRBD2 as D (5 bases). Trimming shortened V by 4 bases and J by 5 bases, and 10 bases separated the two germline ends. In germline, CDR1 is SQVTM, CDR2 ANQGSEA. The length of the CDR3 is 12 residues. In nucleotides, the CDR3 is TGCAGCGTTGGGAGGTTACAAGATACGCAGTATTTT. This translates into CSVGRLQDTQYF.

The chain carries TRBV18 and TRBJ1-2; possible D gene TRBD1, 6 bases. The CDR3 totals 12 residues. V lost 5 bases to trimming and J lost 6 bases, with 10 bases between them. From germline, CDR1 is KGHSH and CDR2 LQKENI. The DNA for the CDR3 is TGTGCCAGCTCATCCACAGGGAATGGCTACACCTTC. This encodes CASSSTGNGYTF.

V is TRBV6-5 and J is TRBJ1-1, with 9 bases matching TRBD1. The germline V gene has CDR1 MNHEY and CDR2 SVGAGI. V gave up 2 bases and J gave up 5 bases; unmatched junction bases: 9. The CDR3 totals 16 residues. CDR3 loop: CASSYPTGTGKTEAFF. In nucleotides, the CDR3 is TGTGCCAGCAGTTACCCAACCGGGACAGGGAAAACTGAAGCTTTCTTT.

V is TRBV15 and J is TRBJ2-3; no definite D call. Trimming pared 3 bases from V and 4 bases from J, leaving 11 bases between. Germline V gene data show CDR1 as LNHNV and CDR2 as YYDKDF (reference sequence). This CDR3 spans 14 amino acids. CDR3 sequence: CATSRLGPADTQYF. The DNA of the CDR3 is TGTGCCACCAGCAGGTTAGGCCCGGCAGATACGCAGTATTTT.